This T cell receptor (beta chain) was retrieved from a study of OX40 agonist ivuxolimab in advanced cancers. Clones were sequenced by immunoSEQ multiplex PCR, and TCRdb holds only the in-frame ones, with some missing. This table holds about 70,000 clones, roughly nine tenths found once. This clone has just one count. V was pared by 5 bases and J by 4 bases, with 18 bases between. Germline loops: CDR1 MNHEY, CDR2 SMNVEV (reference sequence). The CDR3 is 16 residues long. This TCR came from an adult with an advanced solid tumor such as melanoma, head and neck, liver or kidney cancer. The rearrangement links TRBV27 to TRBJ2-1; D gene uncertain. Sample: CD4+ or CD8+ T cells sorted from blood, taken in a trial of the OX40 agonist ivuxolimab. The CDR3 DNA follows: TGTGCCAGCAGTCAATATAAGGAGCTAGGGTACAATGAGCAGTTCTTC. The encoded protein is CASSQYKELGYNEQFF.